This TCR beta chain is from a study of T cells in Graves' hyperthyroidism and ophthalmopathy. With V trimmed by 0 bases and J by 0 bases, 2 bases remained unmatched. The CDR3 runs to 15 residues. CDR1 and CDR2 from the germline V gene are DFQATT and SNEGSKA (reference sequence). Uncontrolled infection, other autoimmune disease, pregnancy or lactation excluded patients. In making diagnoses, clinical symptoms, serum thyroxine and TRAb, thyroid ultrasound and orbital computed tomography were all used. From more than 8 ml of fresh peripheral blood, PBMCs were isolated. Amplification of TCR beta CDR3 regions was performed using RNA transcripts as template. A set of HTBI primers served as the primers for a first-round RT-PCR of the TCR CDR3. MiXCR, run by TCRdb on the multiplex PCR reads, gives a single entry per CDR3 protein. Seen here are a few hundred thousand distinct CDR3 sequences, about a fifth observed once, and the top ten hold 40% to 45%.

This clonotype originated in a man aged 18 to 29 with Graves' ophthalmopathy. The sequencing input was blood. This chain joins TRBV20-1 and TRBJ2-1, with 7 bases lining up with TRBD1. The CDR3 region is CSARDPGGSYNEQFF. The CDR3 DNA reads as TGCAGTGCTAGAGATCCAGGGGGCTCCTACAATGAGCAGTTCTTC.